The present T cell receptor beta chain was sequenced within a study of blood T cell repertoires in COVID-19. Study summary: The origin of the acute and convalescent COVID-19 samples was the United States, Italy and Spain. Sources were T cells, B-cell-depleted T cells, or PBMCs; the material itself was cDNA or gDNA.

The V end lost 5 bases, the J end lost 4 bases, and 11 bases lay between the germline ends. This CDR3 is 13 amino acids long. Germline V lookup: CDR1 MNHEY, CDR2 SVGAGI. As processed by the authors: Reference gene primer amplification yielded estimated nucleated cell counts. Clones were sequenced by immunoSEQ multiplex PCR, and TCRdb holds only the in-frame ones, with some missing. For V, J and clone size, that table is used; D and trimming come from the DNA. The sample carries more than 85,000 clones, approximately 85% recorded once. This sequence was found in a human donor in a cohort sampled during active COVID-19. The V gene is TRBV6-5, the J gene TRBJ1-2, with D maybe TRBD1 (6 bases). Sequenced sample: peripheral blood. The CDR3 loop is CASSLPGAYGYTF. CDR3 in DNA: TGTGCCAGCAGTCTGCCAGGGGCCTATGGCTACACCTTC.